The 18 T cell receptor beta chains below come from one sample, sequenced in a study of blood T cell repertoires in COVID-19. The table came from immunoSEQ multiplex PCR; TCRdb's copy has only in-frame clones and leaves some out. The data contain approximately 90,000 clones, over 70% of them singletons. What was sequenced was peripheral blood. The receptor set was obtained from a man older than 75 with active or convalescent COVID-19.

This clone was observed a few times. The genes are TRBV3-1 (or the pseudogene TRBV3-2) and TRBJ2-3; D ambiguous. Germline V gene lookup returns CDR1 LGHDT and CDR2 YNNKEL (reference sequence). The CDR3 spans 13 residues. Between the trimmed V and J ends, which lost 1 base and 4 bases, there was a span of 6 bases. The CDR3 protein is CASSQVRADTQYF. DNA of the CDR3: TGTGCCAGCAGCCAAGTACGAGCAGATACGCAGTATTTT.

V usage is TRBV11-2 and J usage is TRBJ2-3; D might be TRBD1 (5 bases). CDR1 and CDR2 from the germline V gene are SGHAT and FQNNGV. V was shortened by 4 bases and J by 2 bases, with 25 bases between the two germline ends. The CDR3 has 19 amino acids. In nucleotides, the CDR3 is TGTGCCAGCAGCTCCAAACGTACCAGGGTACGAGAACTCACAGATACGCAGTATTTT. This gives the protein CASSSKRTRVRELTDTQYF.

The CDR3: CASSLYSSGVGETQYF. In DNA, the CDR3 is TGTGCCAGCAGTTTATATTCTAGCGGGGTTGGGGAGACCCAGTACTTC. The V gene is TRBV27, the J gene TRBJ2-5, with 9 nucleotides matching TRBD2. The CDR3 contains 16 residues. The germline gives CDR1 MNHEY, CDR2 SMNVEV (reference sequence). V was clipped by 1 base and J by 5 bases; unmatched bases: 8.

V usage is TRBV15 and J usage is TRBJ2-3; 7 bases line up with TRBD2. CDR1 and CDR2 from the germline V gene are LNHNV and YYDKDF (reference sequence). The CDR3 is 14 residues long. J lost 6 bases, V lost 5 bases, and 8 bases had no gene match. In DNA, the CDR3 is TGTGCCACCAGCTCAGGGCTAGCGGTGGATACGCAGTATTTT. The encoded protein is CATSSGLAVDTQYF.

The J gene is TRBJ1-5, the V gene TRBV19; D gene unclear. CDR1 and CDR2 from the germline V gene are LNHDA and SQIVND (reference sequence). CDR3 size: 13 residues. V was shortened by 3 bases and J by 4 bases, with 7 bases between the two germline ends. The CDR3 protein is CASSMGRNQPQHF. For the CDR3, the DNA is TGTGCCAGTAGTATGGGCAGAAATCAGCCCCAGCATTTT.

V gene TRBV27 combines with J gene TRBJ2-7; 9 bases align to TRBD1. CDR3 length: 16 residues. V gave up 5 bases and J gave up 0 bases; unmatched junction bases: 8. The germline V gene encodes CDR1 MNHEY and CDR2 SMNVEV (reference sequence). The CDR3, as DNA: TGTGCCAGCAGTCTGGGACAGGGAAGGAGCTCCTACGAGCAGTACTTC. Its protein is CASSLGQGRSSYEQYF.

This clone was picked up one time. The V call is TRBV29-1, the J call TRBJ2-5, with D perhaps matching TRBD2 (5 bases). Germline lookup yields CDR1 SQVTM and CDR2 ANQGSEA. This CDR3 spans 13 amino acids. The CDR3 sequence is CRLTKRSQETQYF. CDR3 DNA sequence: TGCAGACTAACCAAGCGGTCCCAAGAGACCCAGTACTTC. Variable domain in full (rest from reference TRBV29-1 and TRBJ2-5): SAVISQKPSRDICQRGTSLTIQCQVDSQVTMMFWYRQQPGQSLTLIATANQGSEATYESGFVIDKFPISRPNLTFSTLTVSNMSPEDSSIYLCRLTKRSQETQYFGPGTRLLVL.

This chain uses TRBV5-6 with TRBJ1-6, with D unclear. The CDR3 runs 15 residues. V was shortened by 0 bases and J by 5 bases, with 9 bases between the two germline ends. Germline V gene data show CDR1 as SGHDT and CDR2 as YYEEEE. The CDR3 loop reads CASSLVPVDNSPLHF. CDR3 DNA: TGTGCCAGCAGCTTGGTCCCGGTGGATAATTCACCCCTCCACTTT.

This chain joins TRBV19 and TRBJ1-5; tentatively, D is TRBD1 (5 bases). The germline V gene has CDR1 LNHDA and CDR2 SQIVND (reference sequence). V lost 7 bases to trimming and J lost 0 bases, with 13 bases between them. The CDR3 length is 15 residues. CDR3 in amino acids: CASIWQGNSNQPQHF. The CDR3 DNA sequence: TGTGCCAGTATTTGGCAGGGAAATAGCAATCAGCCCCAGCATTTT.

The chain links TRBV23-1 to TRBJ2-1; D is perhaps TRBD1 (6 bases). TRBV23-1 is known as an ORF, though its function is uncertain. CDR3 length: 14 amino acids. The V end lost 4 bases, the J end lost 5 bases, and 12 bases lay between the germline ends. In nucleotides, the CDR3 is TGCGCCAGCAGTCGCACAGGGTTTGACAATGAGCAGTTCTTC. It translates to CASSRTGFDNEQFF.

The J gene is TRBJ1-5, the V gene TRBV5-6; D is uncertain. Germline V lookup: CDR1 SGHDT, CDR2 YYEEEE. The CDR3 runs 16 residues. V lost 4 bases, J lost 0 bases, and 14 bases lay in between. CDR3 nucleotides: TGTGCCAGCAGCACCCTCATGGAGGGTAGCAATCAGCCCCAGCATTTT. Its translation: CASSTLMEGSNQPQHF.

This clone turned up a few times. DNA of the CDR3: TGTGCCAGTACCCGGGGGGGGACACGGAATGAAAAACTGTTTTTT. Its protein is CASTRGGTRNEKLFF. The chain links TRBV19 to TRBJ1-4; a weak D match, TRBD1 (6 bases). The germline V and J ends were trimmed by 7 bases and 5 bases, with 17 bases remaining between them. This CDR3 has 15 residues. Germline CDR1 reads LNHDA; CDR2 reads SQIVND (reference sequence).

This rearrangement joins TRBV6-2 or TRBV6-3 to TRBJ2-7; 10 positions match TRBD1. Germline V gene data show CDR1 as MNHEY and CDR2 as SVGEGT. The CDR3 extends over 16 amino acids. V gave up 1 base and J gave up 5 bases; unmatched junction bases: 8. The CDR3 loop is CASSYLTGGQFHEQYF. In nucleotides, the CDR3 is TGTGCCAGCAGTTACTTGACAGGGGGCCAATTCCACGAGCAGTACTTC.

The V gene is TRBV7-3, the J gene TRBJ2-7; D ambiguous. Trimming left V 6 bases short and J 6 bases short, with 15 bases between. Germline V gives CDR1 SGHTA, CDR2 FQGTGA. This CDR3 region has 13 residues. The CDR3 DNA is TGTGCCAGCAGTCTTAGTAGGAGTTCCGAGCAGTACTTC. Its protein product is CASSLSRSSEQYF. Combining the CDR3 with reference TRBV7-3 and TRBJ2-7 gives the whole variable domain GAGVSQTPSNKVTEKGKYVELRCDPISGHTALYWYRQSLGQGPEFLIYFQGTGAADDSGLPNDRFFAVRPEGSVSTLKIQRTERGDSAVYLCASSLSRSSEQYFGPGTRLTVT.

CDR3 sequence (DNA): TGTGTCTGCCAGCGGACGGGGTTCGAAAAACTGTTTTTT. It encodes CVCQRTGFEKLFF. The V call is TRBV12-3 or TRBV12-4, the J call TRBJ1-4; D is ambiguous. CDR3 size: 13 residues.

There are a few counts of this clone. CDR3 nucleotides: TGTGCCAGCAGCCAAGATCCGGTAGCCGGGACTAGCGGAACGGAGACCCAGTACTTC. It is translated as CASSQDPVAGTSGTETQYF. This chain links TRBV3-1 (or the pseudogene TRBV3-2) with TRBJ2-5, with 11 bases fitting TRBD2. This CDR3 has 19 amino acids. Germline loops: CDR1 LGHDT, CDR2 YNNKEL (reference sequence). The V segment lost 0 bases and the J segment 5 bases; nucleotides outside the gene matches: 14.

This clone was picked up a small number of times. The V and J genes are TRBV5-8 and TRBJ1-1; D call uncertain. Germline lookup yields CDR1 SGHTS and CDR2 YDEGEE. Trimming left V 7 bases short and J 1 base short, with 14 bases between. This CDR3 region has 14 residues. CDR3 coding DNA: TGTGCCAGCCTACCCTTTCACAGGAACACTGAAGCTTTCTTT. This translates into CASLPFHRNTEAFF.

V and J are TRBV2 and TRBJ2-2; 7 nucleotides agree with TRBD1. There are 14 residues in the CDR3. The germline gives CDR1 SNHLY, CDR2 FYNNEI. V gave up 6 bases and J gave up 1 base; unmatched junction bases: 2. CDR3 in DNA: TGTGCCAGCAGCGGGACAGTGAACACCGGGGAGCTGTTTTTT. Its protein product is CASSGTVNTGELFF.